This TCR beta chain was captured by sequencing in a study of blood T cell repertoires in COVID-19. In the study overall: T cells, B-cell-depleted T cells, or PBMCs provided the cDNA or gDNA that served as material.

The CDR3 sequence is 12 residues long. The germline V gene encodes CDR1 SGHRS and CDR2 YFSETQ. V gave up 3 bases and J gave up 8 bases, with 12 bases separating them. TCRdb keeps only in-frame clones here, not all; method: immunoSEQ multiplex PCR. The table lists around 250,000 clones, approximately 86% of them singletons. The participants were between roughly 18 and 89 years old and came from 24 US areas. Symptom resolution, clearance, or two negative PCRs marked the recovered donors of Cohort 3. The gene calls are TRBV5-1 and TRBJ2-7, with D possibly being TRBD2 (5 bases). The specimen sequenced was PBMCs or T cells enriched from blood (not recorded which). This receptor was taken from a woman between 45 and 65 years old who had recovered from COVID-19. The CDR3 nucleotides read TGCGCCAGCAGCTCCGGACTCGATCAGCAGTACTTC. It encodes CASSSGLDQQYF.